Below, one T cell receptor (beta chain) is given with its context. The data derive from a study of Graves' ophthalmopathy and Graves' hyperthyroidism. Beta-chain TCR CDR3 regions were amplified from RNA transcripts. Investigators did first-round RT-PCR with HTBI primers, then second-round multiplex PCR. Each CDR3 protein gets one entry after TCRdb re-called the multiplex PCR reads with MiXCR. Counted here are 1 million to 1.3 million distinct CDR3 sequences, less than 45% occurring once; the ten biggest clones make up around 10%. The trim removed 3 bases at V and 1 base at J, leaving 6 bases unmatched. Per germline, CDR1 SEHNR and CDR2 FQNEAQ (reference sequence). The CDR3 totals 19 residues.

The chain has TRBV7-9 and TRBJ2-6; 13 nucleotides match TRBD2. The specimen sequenced was peripheral blood or thyroid tissue (not recorded which). This TCR derives from an adult man with Graves' hyperthyroidism. This CDR3 is CASSFRTSGGPSGANVLTF. In DNA form, the CDR3 reads TGTGCCAGCAGCTTTCGGACTAGCGGGGGTCCTTCTGGGGCCAACGTCCTGACTTTC.